Given below is one T cell receptor (beta chain) in context. Clones were sequenced by immunoSEQ multiplex PCR, and TCRdb holds only the in-frame ones, with some missing. The data hold under 600,000 clones, with approximately 79% observed a single time. The entry originates in a study of shared clonotypes between healthy human individuals. V was clipped by 8 bases and J by 6 bases, with 13 bases between them. Germline-derived CDR1 and CDR2 are WNHNN and SYGVQD (reference sequence). This CDR3 spans 13 amino acids. The unsorted samples took about 100 million PBMCs to get genomic DNA. The sample was PBMCs. This sequence joins TRBV10-1 and TRBJ2-2; the D gene could be TRBD1 or TRBD2 (5 bases each). This sequence originates from a woman aged 40-49 years in good health. Some clones in this sample may be carry-over from other donors' samples. CDR3 DNA: TGCGCCAGCCGGGACGCGGACGCCGGGGAGCTGTTTTTT. Its translation is CASRDADAGELFF.